This T cell receptor (beta chain) was profiled in a study of cytomegalovirus exposure and HLA in healthy donors. Study conclusions and caveats: Reports state that TCR beta sequences accurately predicted most subjects' HLA-A and HLA-B alleles. In a later analysis, common viral pathogens appeared linked to several of the most significant clusters.

The study ran its PCR with 60 Vbeta and 13 Jbeta primers. The assay was immunoSEQ multiplex PCR, and TCRdb's table has in-frame clones only and misses some. The sample has 60,000 or so clones; 89% are singletons. Germline CDR1 is MNHEY and CDR2 is SVGAGI. The length of the CDR3 is 14 residues. V dropped 7 bases and J dropped 1 base, with 12 bases sitting between them. This clone occurred once. Its matching antigen is unknown. The specimen sequenced was PBMCs. V gene TRBV6-5 combines with J gene TRBJ2-3; the D is unclear. This clonotype was obtained from a man younger than 40 in good health and CMV-seropositive. CDR3 residues: CASTPSQGTDTQYF. The CDR3 nucleotides read TGTGCCAGCACCCCATCCCAGGGCACAGATACGCAGTATTTT.